This is a list of T cell receptor beta chains from one sample in a study of shared clonotypes between healthy human individuals. The assay was immunoSEQ multiplex PCR, and TCRdb's table has in-frame clones only and misses some. The table lists over 850,000 clones, 75% to 85% of them singletons. The sequenced material came from memory CD4+ T cells from PBMCs. The receptors shown here come from a man between 18 and 29 years old in good health. Some clones in this sample may be carry-over from other donors' samples. CDR3s include the opening cysteine and the closing phenylalanine or tryptophan. D genes are given only for firm matches. Clone size appears in some rows only: once, few, many, or a class for an expanded clone.

. | . | TRBJ2-2 | TRBV9 | TGTGCCAGCAGCGTTCCCCCCCTCCCCGGGGAGCTGTTTTTT | CASSVPPLPGELFF
. | . | TRBJ2-6 | TRBV5-1 | TGCGCCAGCAGCTTGATAGTTGGCCCGGGGACTGGGGCCAACGTCCTGACTTTC | CASSLIVGPGTGANVLTF
. | . | TRBJ1-2 | TRBV11-3 | TGTGCCAGCAGCTTAAGTCCGCGGTATGGCTACACCTTC | CASSLSPRYGYTF
. | . | TRBJ1-1 | TRBV7-9 | TGTGCCAGCAGCTTAACTGCGGGGGGTGGAGGCACTGAAGCTTTCTTT | CASSLTAGGGGTEAFF
. | . | TRBJ2-7 | TRBV11-2 | TGTGCCAGCAGCCTAATAGGGTACGAGCAGTACTTC | CASSLIGYEQYF
. | . | TRBJ2-1 | TRBV6-1 | TGTGCCAGCAGGGCCGGGTTGGGCAGGGACAATGAGCAGTTCTTC | CASRAGLGRDNEQFF
. | . | TRBJ2-2 | TRBV19 | TGTGCCAGTAGTATAACAGGAAACACCGGGGAGCTGTTTTTT | CASSITGNTGELFF
few | TRBD1 | TRBJ1-5 | TRBV6-1 | TGTGCCAGCAGTGAAGCGGACAGGATGCAGCCCCAGCATTTT | CASSEADRMQPQHF
. | . | TRBJ2-5 | TRBV5-6 | TGTGCCAGCAGCCCCTCCCCGGCAGCAGGGAATAAAGAGACCCAGTACTTC | CASSPSPAAGNKETQYF
once | . | TRBJ1-5 | TRBV27 | TGTGCCAGCAGCACTACTAATCAGCCCCAGCATTTT | CASSTTNQPQHF
. | . | TRBJ2-7 | TRBV10-3 | TGTGCCATCAGGCAGGACACAAGAACCTACGAGCAGTACTTC | CAIRQDTRTYEQYF
. | . | TRBJ2-7 | TRBV9 | TGTGCCAGCAGCGTAAGCCCCAGGGCCCTCGGCCGAACCTCCGAGCAGTACTTC | CASSVSPRALGRTSEQYF
once | TRBD1 | TRBJ2-1 | TRBV11-3 | TGTGCCAGCAGCCCCGAGGGCACAGGGGTCCTTAATGAGCAGTTCTTC | CASSPEGTGVLNEQFF
. | . | TRBJ2-7 | TRBV15 | TGTGCCACCAGCAGAGAACCCACCCGGGGAAACGAGCAGTACTTC | CATSREPTRGNEQYF
. | . | TRBJ2-7 | TRBV5-1 | TGCGCCAGCAGCCCCTCAGGGAATACCTACGAGCAGTACTTC | CASSPSGNTYEQYF
few | TRBD1 | TRBJ1-5 | TRBV2 | TGTGCCAGCAGAGACAGGGCCTCGGGGCAGCCCCAGCATTTT | CASRDRASGQPQHF
. | TRBD1 | TRBJ2-7 | TRBV5-1 | TGCGCCAGCAGCTGGGCGGATCGACAGGGAGAGCAGTACTTC | CASSWADRQGEQYF
. | . | TRBJ2-5 | TRBV4-1 | TGCGCCAGCAGCCAACAGAACAGGGGAGGGGAGACCCAGTACTTC | CASSQQNRGGETQYF
. | TRBD1 | TRBJ2-7 | TRBV9 | TGTGCCAGCAGCGCCCAGACAGGGTGGGCCTACGAGCAGTACTTC | CASSAQTGWAYEQYF
. | . | TRBJ1-2 | TRBV5-1 | TGCGCCAGCAGCGGTGACAGGAACTATGGCTACACCTTC | CASSGDRNYGYTF
many | . | TRBJ2-7 | TRBV6-1 | TGTGCCAGCAGGGCCGGGCAGGGAATTTCCGAGCAGTACTTC | CASRAGQGISEQYF
once | TRBD1 | TRBJ2-2 | TRBV30 | TGTGCCTGGAGTGTAGCAGGGGGCACCGGGGAGCTGTTTTTT | CAWSVAGGTGELFF
. | TRBD1 | TRBJ1-1 | TRBV5-4 | TGTGCCAGCAGCGACGGGACAGGGTTAGACGCTGAAGCTTTCTTT | CASSDGTGLDAEAFF
. | . | TRBJ1-3 | TRBV28 | TGTGCCAGCAGTCCCGGGACACCACCCCGGGAAGGAAACACCATATATTTT | CASSPGTPPREGNTIYF
. | TRBD1 | TRBJ2-1 | TRBV5-4 | TGTGCCAGCAGCTTTACGGGTCAGGGGGTTGGGCAGTTCTTC | CASSFTGQGVGQFF
. | . | TRBJ2-3 | TRBV4-1 | TGCGCCAGCAGCCAAGTTGATCTGGGGTTTGCAGATACGCAGTATTTT | CASSQVDLGFADTQYF
. | . | TRBJ1-5 | TRBV30 | TGTGCCTGGACCCGGGACCTCAATCAGCCCCAGCATTTT | CAWTRDLNQPQHF
once | TRBD1 | TRBJ1-2 | TRBV6-5 | TGTGCCAGCAGTTACGGTGGACAGGGGTTCGGGATCTACACCTTC | CASSYGGQGFGIYTF
. | . | TRBJ1-1 | TRBV6-8 | TGTGCCAGCAGTTCCTTCATTGGAAAAGCTTTCTTT | CASSSFIGKAFF
once | . | TRBJ2-2 | TRBV18 | TGTGCCAGCTCACCCCTACCTACTAGCACCACCGGGGAGCTGTTTTTT | CASSPLPTSTTGELFF
. | TRBD1 | TRBJ2-2 | TRBV5-1 | TGCGCCAGCAGCCCCGACAGGGTGGCCGGGGAGCTGTTTTTT | CASSPDRVAGELFF
. | TRBD1 | TRBJ1-2 | TRBV18 | TGTGCCAGCTCACAAAAGGGACAGAACTATGGCTACACCTTC | CASSQKGQNYGYTF
. | . | TRBJ1-3 | TRBV9 | TGTGCCAGCAGCGTAGATCAGGGGAGCTCTGGAAACACCATATATTTT | CASSVDQGSSGNTIYF
. | . | TRBJ2-1 | TRBV27 | TGTGCCAGCGTGAGGGGGAGAGGAAACAATGAGCAGTTCTTC | CASVRGRGNNEQFF
. | TRBD1 | TRBJ2-5 | TRBV18 | TGTGCCAGCTCCTCGGGACAGGGGGAGACCCAGTACTTC | CASSSGQGETQYF
. | TRBD2 | TRBJ2-5 | TRBV7-3 | TGTGCCAGCAGCATGACTAGCGGGAGCCAAGAGACCCAGTACTTC | CASSMTSGSQETQYF
. | . | TRBJ2-7 | TRBV29-1 | TGCAGCGTTGAAAGGGTAGGGGCCGCCTCCTACGAGCAGTACTTC | CSVERVGAASYEQYF
few | . | TRBJ2-1 | TRBV4-1 | TGCGCCAGCAGCCAAACGGATATGGGCTTCATAGCCTACAATGAGCAGTTCTTC | CASSQTDMGFIAYNEQFF
. | . | TRBJ1-1 | TRBV7-2 | TGTGCCAGCAGCTTATCGGCGGTCGCTTTCTTT | CASSLSAVAFF
once | TRBD2 | TRBJ2-1 | TRBV2 | TGTGCCAGCACCCAGCGGGAGCGGGGGGAGCAGTTCTTC | CASTQRERGEQFF
. | . | TRBJ1-5 | TRBV2 | TGTGCCAGCAGTGAACAAGGAGATCAGCCCCAGCATTTT | CASSEQGDQPQHF
few | . | TRBJ1-3 | TRBV11-2 | TGTGCCAGCAGCTTAGATCTGGCCCTCAAGAGGGGCACCATATATTTT | CASSLDLALKRGTIYF
. | TRBD2 | TRBJ2-7 | TRBV7-2 | TGTGCCAGCAGCTTACACTCGGGACTAGCAAAGGTCTACGAGCAGTACTTC | CASSLHSGLAKVYEQYF
. | . | TRBJ2-5 | TRBV28 | TGTGCCAGCAGTTTAGGGGGGCAAGAGACCCAGTACTTC | CASSLGGQETQYF
few | . | TRBJ1-5 | TRBV6-1 | TGTGCCAGCAGTGGAGCGGCGGCGAGCAATCAGCCCCAGCATTTT | CASSGAAASNQPQHF
. | . | TRBJ1-2 | TRBV10-2 | TGCGCCAGCAGTGACACAGGCTATGGCTACACCTTC | CASSDTGYGYTF
. | TRBD1 | TRBJ1-1 | TRBV29-1 | TGCAGCGTTGCGGGGGGGGACAGACTTTACACTGAAGCTTTCTTT | CSVAGGDRLYTEAFF
. | . | TRBJ2-5 | TRBV7-9 | TGTGCCGCCAGCAGGGATGGGGAGACCCAGTACTTC | CAASRDGETQYF
. | TRBD2 | TRBJ2-2 | TRBV9 | TGTGCCAGCAGCAAGGCGGGGGGACAACACACCGGGGAGCTGTTTTTT | CASSKAGGQHTGELFF
many | . | TRBJ2-1 | TRBV30 | TGTGCCTGGAGTAGTCTTACCCAGGGTGAGCAGTTCTTC | CAWSSLTQGEQFF
. | TRBD1 | TRBJ2-5 | TRBV2 | TGTGCCAGCAGTGGAACAGGGGGCGCTCAGGAGACCCAGTACTTC | CASSGTGGAQETQYF
once | TRBD2 | TRBJ2-1 | TRBV5-4 | TGTGCCAGCAGCTTGGGAATAGCGGGAGCCGTCTACAATGAGCAGTTCTTC | CASSLGIAGAVYNEQFF
. | . | TRBJ2-3 | TRBV10-3 | TGTGCCATCAGTGAGGGACCTCGCACAGATACGCAGTATTTT | CAISEGPRTDTQYF
once | . | TRBJ1-2 | TRBV27 | TGTGCCAGCAGTGACATAGATAACTATGGCTACACCTTC | CASSDIDNYGYTF
. | . | TRBJ1-1 | TRBV7-9 | TGTGCCAGCAGCACATTCAAGAACACTGAAGCTTTCTTT | CASSTFKNTEAFF